Presented here are 31 T cell receptor beta chains from one specimen sequenced in a study of shared clonotypes between healthy human individuals. As defined, naive CD8 cells were CD45RO-negative and positively selected for CCR7, with terminally differentiated effector memory CD45RA+ cells excluded. Using immunoSEQ multiplex PCR, the repertoire was profiled, and TCRdb retains in-frame clones only, with some absent. Seen here are 600,000 or so clones, 85% to 95% observed once, and the top ten hold approximately 0.11%. The sample taken for sequencing was naive CD8+ T cells sorted from blood. The source of these receptors is a woman in her thirties in good health.

The count of this clone is one. The genes are TRBV7-9 and TRBJ2-1; weak D call: TRBD2 (6 bases). V was cut by 1 base and J by 5 bases, with 15 bases left in between. The CDR3 contains 16 residues. Per the germline V gene, CDR1 is SEHNR and CDR2 is FQNEAQ (reference sequence). Here the CDR3 DNA reads TGTGCCAGCAGCTTAGACGGGGACTTAATAAACAATGAGCAGTTCTTC. Protein: CASSLDGDLINNEQFF.

This clone occurred once. This sequence joins TRBV30 and TRBJ2-5; D perhaps matches TRBD2 (5 bases). The CDR3 extends over 13 amino acids. Trimming stripped 0 bases from V and 7 bases from J, with 12 bases between. The germline V gene encodes CDR1 GTSNPN and CDR2 SVGIG (reference sequence). The CDR3 DNA reads TGTGCCTGGAGTGTACTAGGGTTTTCGACCCAGTACTTC. Protein: CAWSVLGFSTQYF.

This clone showed up just once. The V gene is TRBV7-9, the J gene TRBJ2-7, with D possibly TRBD2 on 7 matching bases. This CDR3 contains 17 residues. V was pared by 7 bases and J by 2 bases, with 24 bases between. Looked up from germline, CDR1 is SEHNR and CDR2 is FQNEAQ (reference sequence). CDR3 residues: CASTKGEGVDSAYEQYF. The CDR3 DNA is TGTGCCAGCACCAAAGGGGAGGGGGTAGACTCTGCCTACGAGCAGTACTTC.

The chain couples TRBV6-1 to TRBJ1-2; D gene uncertain. Germline assignment: CDR1 MNHNS and CDR2 SASEGT. The V and J ends lost 1 base and 0 bases respectively, with 18 bases between them. This CDR3 is 18 amino acids long. CDR3 residues: CASSEDEGRWGPNYGYTF. As DNA, the CDR3 is TGTGCCAGCAGTGAAGATGAAGGGAGGTGGGGTCCTAACTATGGCTACACCTTC.

The rearrangement uses TRBV19 and TRBJ2-5; maybe TRBD2 (7 bases). The J call may not be correct, given that the DNA end is closer to TRBJ2-7. The CDR3 loop spans 15 amino acids. In germline, CDR1 is LNHDA, CDR2 SQIVND (reference sequence). The CDR3 protein is CASSIGGGATYEQYF. CDR3 in DNA: TGTGCCAGTAGTATCGGCGGGGGCGCGACCTACGAGCAGTACTTC.

The J gene is TRBJ1-1, the V gene TRBV28, with 7 bases fitting TRBD1. The CDR3 is 12 amino acids. Losses at the gene ends were 4 bases for V and 11 bases for J; bases not matched to a gene: 7. Per the germline V gene, CDR1 is MDHEN and CDR2 is SYDVKM. The CDR3 bases are TGTGCCAGCAGTTCGACAGGGCCGGAGGCTTTCTTT. Translation gives CASSSTGPEAFF.

The chain has TRBV2 and TRBJ2-5; 10 bases are shared with TRBD2. The CDR3 has 15 residues. Germline V lookup: CDR1 SNHLY, CDR2 FYNNEI. Trimming at V came to 6 bases and at J to 2 bases, leaving 6 bases not matched to a gene. The CDR3 is CASRSTSGSQETQYF. The DNA of the CDR3 is TGTGCCAGCAGATCGACTAGCGGGTCTCAAGAGACCCAGTACTTC.

The CDR3 region has the DNA TGTGCCAGCAGAGAACGAAGGTGGCTAGCGGCCGCCAGAGGTGAGCAGTACTTC. Translating gives CASRERRWLAAARGEQYF. V usage is TRBV21-1 and J usage is TRBJ2-7; TRBD2 was called by the table and not checked on the DNA. TRBV21-1 is a known pseudogene. The CDR3 spans 18 residues.

V and J are TRBV12-5 and TRBJ2-3; D unresolved. CDR3 length: 15 residues. V was cut by 2 bases and J by 2 bases, with 11 bases left in between. Germline V gives CDR1 LGHNT, CDR2 FRNRAP. The CDR3 here is CASGLKPTHTDTQYF. The CDR3 DNA sequence: TGTGCTAGTGGTTTGAAGCCAACACACACAGATACGCAGTATTTT.

This clone was counted once. The chain couples TRBV5-1 to TRBJ1-4; 10 positions match TRBD1. The CDR3 has 17 amino acids. The germline V gene has CDR1 SGHRS and CDR2 YFSETQ. The junction had 4 bases not matched to a gene; V was cut back by 2 bases and J by 0 bases. CDR3 bases: TGCGCCAGCAGCTTACCGGGACAGGGGACAACTAATGAAAAACTGTTTTTT. Translation: CASSLPGQGTTNEKLFF. Together with reference TRBV5-1 and TRBJ1-4, the CDR3 gives the full variable domain: KAGVTQTPRYLIKTRGQQVTLSCSPISGHRSVSWYQQTPGQGLQFLFEYFSETQRNKGNFPGRFSGRQFSNSRSEMNVSTLELGDSALYLCASSLPGQGTTNEKLFFGSGTQLSVL.

This chain links TRBV9 with TRBJ2-7; 7 bases align to TRBD2. Germline CDR1 reads SGDLS; CDR2 reads YYNGEE. This CDR3 spans 14 amino acids. V lost 5 bases to trimming and J lost 5 bases; unmatched junction nucleotides: 10. Here the CDR3 reads CASSWGGNADEQYF. In nucleotides, the CDR3 is TGTGCCAGCAGTTGGGGGGGTAACGCGGACGAGCAGTACTTC.

The chain recombines TRBV27 with TRBJ2-3, with 15 positions matching TRBD2. With V trimmed by 3 bases and J by 7 bases, 5 bases remained unmatched. The CDR3 length is 16 residues. Germline V gene lookup returns CDR1 MNHEY and CDR2 SMNVEV (reference sequence). Written as DNA, the CDR3 is TGTGCCAGCAGTTTGGGGACTAGCGGGAGGCGGAATACGCAGTATTTT. This codes for CASSLGTSGRRNTQYF.

J is TRBJ2-5 and V is TRBV4-2; possibly TRBD2 for D (6 bases). The J call may be mistaken, given a closer DNA end match to TRBJ2-7. Looked up from germline, CDR1 is LGHNA and CDR2 is YNFKEQ. The CDR3 runs 15 residues. For the CDR3, the DNA is TGTGCCAGCAGCCAAGAGGACGGGAGCACTTACGAGCAGTACTTC. This codes for CASSQEDGSTYEQYF.

The rearrangement links TRBV25-1 to TRBJ1-1, with D unresolved. Germline loops: CDR1 MGHDK, CDR2 SYGVNS. V lost 1 base, J lost 6 bases, and 9 bases lay in between. This CDR3 is 13 amino acids long. The CDR3 DNA sequence: TGTGCCAGCAGTGAATTGGCCCAGTCTGAAGCTTTCTTT. Its translation: CASSELAQSEAFF.

The chain links TRBV28 to TRBJ2-3; tentative D call: TRBD1 (5 bases). The V end was cut by 8 bases, the J end by 4 bases, with 13 bases between. The CDR3 is 13 amino acids. Germline V gene lookup returns CDR1 MDHEN and CDR2 SYDVKM. CDR3 nucleotides: TGTGCCAGCCGCCAAAGGGGTCCAGATACGCAGTATTTT. Its translation is CASRQRGPDTQYF.

The genes are TRBV11-2 and TRBJ2-3; no definite D call. V lost 5 bases and J lost 2, with 5 bases in between. CDR1 is SGHAT, CDR2 FQNNGV, per germline. The CDR3 loop spans 12 amino acids. The CDR3 DNA is TGTGCCAGCAGCCCGCACACAGATACGCAGTATTTT. Its protein product is CASSPHTDTQYF.

The chain has TRBV6-5 and TRBJ1-4; D is undetermined. Per the germline V gene, CDR1 is MNHEY and CDR2 is SVGAGI. Trimming cost V 6 bases and J 5 bases, with 13 bases left between them. The CDR3 is 14 residues long. DNA for the CDR3: TGTGCCAGCAGAGACGGACCCATGAATGAAAAACTGTTTTTT. Encoded protein: CASRDGPMNEKLFF.

The gene calls are TRBV4-1 and TRBJ1-1, with unresolved D. The germline gives CDR1 MGHRA, CDR2 YSYEKL. The V end was cut by 3 bases, the J end by 4 bases, with 15 bases between. The CDR3 spans 15 residues. CDR3 sequence reads: CASSHDGRSGTEAFF. The CDR3 DNA reads as TGCGCCAGCAGCCACGACGGGCGGTCGGGCACTGAAGCTTTCTTT.

This rearrangement joins TRBV19 to TRBJ2-1, with 10 bases identical to TRBD2. Per germline, CDR1 LNHDA and CDR2 SQIVND (reference sequence). V shed 4 bases and J 8 bases; nucleotides not matched to a gene: 17. The length of the CDR3 is 18 residues. CDR3 coding DNA: TGTGCCAGTAGTACAACTCCAGCGGGAGGGCCGAGCGTCTATGAGCAGTTCTTC. Translation gives CASSTTPAGGPSVYEQFF. Filled out from reference TRBV19 and TRBJ2-1, the complete variable domain reads DGGITQSPKYLFRKEGQNVTLSCEQNLNHDAMYWYRQDPGQGLRLIYYSQIVNDFQKGDIAEGYSVSREKKESFPLTVTSAQKNPTAFYLCASSTTPAGGPSVYEQFFGPGTRLTVL.

This clone was found once. The gene calls are TRBV5-4 and TRBJ2-7; 9 nucleotides align to TRBD2. The CDR3 length is 15 residues. CDR1 and CDR2 from the germline V gene are SGHNT and YYREEE (reference sequence). V was pared by 0 bases and J by 4 bases, with 5 bases of the junction left unmatched. The CDR3 region is CASSLEAGGSYEQYF. CDR3 sequence (DNA): TGTGCCAGCAGCTTGGAAGCGGGAGGAAGTTACGAGCAGTACTTC.

The chain carries TRBV5-1 and TRBJ2-1; tentatively, D is TRBD1 or TRBD2 (5 bases each). The CDR3 sequence is 12 residues long. Trimming shortened V by 1 base and J by 7 bases, and 6 bases separated the two germline ends. Germline lookup yields CDR1 SGHRS and CDR2 YFSETQ. The CDR3 loop reads CASSLWGNEQFF. The CDR3 region has the DNA TGCGCCAGCAGCTTGTGGGGGAATGAGCAGTTCTTC.

This clone was seen just once. Other nucleotide sequences in the sample specify the same CDR3. This chain connects TRBV19 to TRBJ2-1; no definite D call. The CDR3 is 11 residues long. V was pared by 4 bases and J by 6 bases, with 4 bases between. Germline CDR1 LNHDA, CDR2 SQIVND (reference sequence). For the CDR3, the DNA is TGTGCCAGTAGTACCGGCAATGAGCAGTTCTTC. This encodes CASSTGNEQFF.

V usage is TRBV28 and J usage is TRBJ2-7; 7 bases are shared with TRBD2. Germline CDR1 MDHEN, CDR2 SYDVKM. The CDR3 runs to 11 residues. The V gene end was trimmed by 5 bases and the J gene end by 5 bases; junction bases not matched to a gene: 0. The CDR3 sequence is CASSTSDEQYF. CDR3 bases: TGTGCCAGCAGTACTAGCGACGAGCAGTACTTC.

This chain's CDR3 is CASSPWTGAGEQYF. The CDR3 coding sequence is TGTGCCAGCAGCCCCTGGACAGGGGCGGGGGAGCAGTACTTC. The gene calls are TRBV9 and TRBJ2-7; TRBD1 aligns across 9 bases. Looked up from germline, CDR1 is SGDLS and CDR2 is YYNGEE. The CDR3 spans 14 residues. The junction had 9 bases not matched to a gene; V was cut back by 4 bases and J by 7 bases.

The V and J genes are TRBV21-1 and TRBJ1-2; TRBD1, the D gene given by the table, was not confirmed from the DNA. TRBV21-1 is shown as a pseudogene. This CDR3 is built from 17 residues. As DNA, the CDR3 is TGTGCCAGCAGCAAACCCGACCCCCCCGACAGGGGGGGTGGCTACACCTTC. This codes for CASSKPDPPDRGGGYTF.

This clone was detected only once. V is TRBV7-8 and J is TRBJ2-3, with 14 bases lining up with TRBD2. From germline, CDR1 is SGHVS and CDR2 FQNEAQ. The CDR3 has 16 residues. With 5 bases clipped from V and 3 bases from J, the junction kept 4 bases outside the gene matches. Written as DNA, the CDR3 is TGTGCCAGCAGCCCGGGACTAGCGGGAGTGACAGATACGCAGTATTTT. This codes for CASSPGLAGVTDTQYF.

This clone was counted a single time. The V and J genes are TRBV29-1 and TRBJ2-7; the D gene is possibly TRBD1 (6 bases). The CDR3 totals 18 residues. The germline gives CDR1 SQVTM, CDR2 ANQGSEA. V lost 4 bases and J lost 6, with 31 bases in between. The CDR3 loop reads CSVVMVRGIVLGRSEQYF. In nucleotides, the CDR3 is TGCAGCGTTGTAATGGTCAGGGGCATAGTCCTAGGTCGATCCGAGCAGTACTTC.

The rearrangement joins TRBV5-1 to TRBJ1-1, with unresolved D. Germline-derived CDR1 and CDR2 are SGHRS and YFSETQ. V lost 7 bases and J 2 bases, leaving 9 bases between the germline ends. CDR3 size: 12 residues. CDR3 region: CASREANTEAFF. DNA of the CDR3: TGCGCCAGCCGAGAAGCCAACACTGAAGCTTTCTTT. The full variable domain, completed using reference TRBV5-1 and TRBJ1-1, is KAGVTQTPRYLIKTRGQQVTLSCSPISGHRSVSWYQQTPGQGLQFLFEYFSETQRNKGNFPGRFSGRQFSNSRSEMNVSTLELGDSALYLCASREANTEAFFGQGTRLTVV.

The chain employs TRBV4-1 and TRBJ2-7; 9 bases are a match to TRBD1. Germline loops: CDR1 MGHRA, CDR2 YSYEKL. The CDR3 sequence is 15 residues long. The V and J ends lost 4 bases and 3 bases, in that order; junction bases with no gene match: 7. This chain's CDR3 is CASSLPGQGGYEQYF. The DNA of the CDR3 is TGCGCCAGCAGCCTGCCGGGACAGGGTGGCTACGAGCAGTACTTC.

This rearrangement joins TRBV5-6 to TRBJ1-2; no reliable D call. CDR1 and CDR2 (germline): SGHDT, YYEEEE. Trimming removed 4 bases at V and 3 bases at J, with 10 bases between. This CDR3 contains 13 residues. The CDR3 sequence is CASSAGSHYGYTF. The CDR3 DNA is TGTGCCAGCAGCGCCGGGAGTCACTATGGCTACACCTTC.

The CDR3 sequence: CASSEISVIPLPYEQYF. CDR3 sequence (DNA): TGTGCCAGCAGCGAAATTTCGGTAATCCCTCTTCCCTACGAGCAGTACTTC. This rearrangement joins TRBV2 to TRBJ2-7; no clear D. Trimming removed 6 bases at V and 2 bases at J, with 23 bases between. Germline CDR1 SNHLY, CDR2 FYNNEI. The CDR3 is 17 amino acids.